This TCR beta chain is from a study of blood T cells in healthy people across ages. The study, taken as a whole, reports: Investigators viewed diversity estimates from one million T cells as underestimates, the study reported. Relative to aged donors, long-lived donors carried more naive CD4+ cells and displayed higher diversity.

This CDR3 region has 14 residues. CDR1 and CDR2 (germline): MNHNS, SASEGT. V gave up 6 bases and J gave up 8 bases; unmatched junction bases: 11. Next came a second PCR, run for about 7 to 12 cycles, which used a sample-barcoded 5' primer along with a J-beta primer mix. TCRdb re-analysed the 5' RACE reads in MiXCR, keeping a single row per CDR3 protein. The top ten hold about 4.1% of the sample, which has some 1,500,000 distinct CDR3 sequences, under 55% seen once. This clonotype showed up just a few times. The antigen remains undetermined. The authors isolated at least 6.5 million PBMCs per sample. The chain uses TRBV6-1 and TRBJ2-3; TRBD1 aligns across 7 bases. Sample: blood. This receptor was obtained from a woman younger than 30 in good health. The CDR3 loop reads CASSPGQAGATQYF. Here the CDR3 DNA reads TGTGCCAGCAGCCCCGGACAGGCAGGAGCTACGCAGTATTTT.